The 4 T cell receptor beta chains below were found in one sample sequenced in a study of control samples from healthy donors and cancer patients. TCRdb keeps only in-frame clones here, not all; method: immunoSEQ multiplex PCR. The table records approximately 150,000 clones, 89% of them present only once. Source material: PBMCs. Every receptor here comes from a man between 50 and 59 years old with head and neck cancer.

The CDR3 is CASSQSGENTEAFF. The DNA of the CDR3 is TGTGCCAGCAGCCAAAGCGGGGAGAACACTGAAGCTTTCTTT. The gene calls are TRBV7-3 and TRBJ1-1; D not certain. V lost 5 bases and J 1 base, leaving 11 bases between the germline ends. Germline CDR1 is SGHTA and CDR2 is FQGTGA. This CDR3 contains 14 residues.

The CDR3 here is CASSLVGARSYEQYF. The CDR3 region has the DNA TGCGCCAGCAGCTTGGTGGGGGCGAGGTCCTACGAGCAGTACTTC. The chain uses TRBV5-1 and TRBJ2-7, with D possibly TRBD1 on 6 matching bases. There are 15 residues in the CDR3. With 0 bases removed from V and 1 base from J, the gap between germline ends came to 11 bases. The germline V gene has CDR1 SGHRS and CDR2 YFSETQ.

The rearrangement joins TRBV7-9 to TRBJ2-1; D not resolved. CDR3 length: 13 residues. CDR1 and CDR2 from the germline V gene are SEHNR and FQNEAQ (reference sequence). With 4 bases removed from V and 8 bases from J, the gap between germline ends came to 12 bases. CDR3 nucleotide sequence: TGTGCCAGCAGCTCTCCTTATAGGGATGAGCAGTTCTTC. Translating it yields CASSSPYRDEQFF.

The rearrangement joins TRBV7-9 to TRBJ2-7; TRBD1 aligns across 10 bases. The CDR3 totals 18 residues. The germline gives CDR1 SEHNR, CDR2 FQNEAQ (reference sequence). With V trimmed by 3 bases and J by 5 bases, 16 bases remained unmatched. The CDR3 region has the DNA TGTGCCAGCAGCTTCCCTACGACAGGGGGCATAAACGCGAACGAGCAGTACTTC. Residues: CASSFPTTGGINANEQYF.